These T cell receptor beta chains were read from a single sample in a study of blood T cell repertoires in COVID-19. Produced via immunoSEQ multiplex PCR; TCRdb's table is partial and in-frame only. The sample lists approximately 490,000 clones, 87% occurring once. The sample taken for sequencing was PBMCs or T cells enriched from blood (not recorded which). Receptor source: a woman between 18 and 29 years old who had recovered from COVID-19. Each CDR3 is given with its conserved first and last residue. A D gene is named only where the DNA matches it firmly. The size field is filled for only some rows; it gives once, few, many or a size class.

>once|TRBJ1-5|.|TRBV19|14
CASSMGQDGEPQHF
TGTGCCAGTAGTATGGGGCAGGACGGAGAGCCCCAGCATTTT
>.|TRBJ2-2|TRBD1|TRBV7-2|16
CASSPFWDRETGELFF
TGTGCCAGCAGCCCATTCTGGGACAGGGAGACCGGGGAGCTGTTTTTT
>.|TRBJ1-2|TRBD1|TRBV19|14
CASSIGQGSYGYTF
TGTGCCAGTAGTATCGGACAGGGGAGCTATGGCTACACCTTC
>few|TRBJ1-1|.|TRBV16|12
CASSQSGREAFF
TGTGCCAGCAGCCAATCGGGGCGGGAAGCTTTCTTT
>.|TRBJ1-1|TRBD1|TRBV6-2/TRBV6-3|16
CASSPTRGRGVTEAFF
TGTGCCAGCAGCCCAACGAGGGGGCGCGGTGTGACTGAAGCTTTCTTT
>.|TRBJ2-7|TRBD1|TRBV27|11
CASRQGSEQYF
TGTGCCAGCAGACAGGGGTCCGAGCAGTACTTC
>.|TRBJ2-2|.|TRBV9|13
CASSVGVTGELFF
TGTGCCAGCAGCGTAGGAGTCACCGGGGAGCTGTTTTTT
>.|TRBJ1-6|.|TRBV21-1|9
CASSKMRAF
TGTGCCAGCAGCAAAATGCGAGCTTTT
>.|TRBJ1-1|TRBD1|TRBV5-4|19
CASSFPHTGGDFRNTEAFF
TGTGCCAGCAGCTTTCCACACACAGGGGGTGATTTTAGGAACACTGAAGCTTTCTTT
>.|TRBJ1-1|.|TRBV10-3|18
CAISEVERGLGPGTEAFF
TGTGCCATCAGTGAAGTAGAGAGGGGGTTAGGACCGGGCACTGAAGCTTTCTTT
>.|TRBJ1-6|.|TRBV21-1|16
CASSTQEDRANSPLHF
TGTGCCAGCAGCACCCAGGAGGACAGGGCCAATTCACCCCTCCACTTT
>.|TRBJ1-6|.|TRBV30|14
CACTFSLFNSPLHF
TGTGCCTGTACCTTCTCACTCTTTAATTCACCCCTCCACTTT
>.|TRBJ1-5|TRBD1|TRBV28|15
CAYRGHLYSNQPQHF
TGTGCCTACAGGGGGCACCTGTATAGCAATCAGCCCCAGCATTTT
>.|TRBJ1-2|.|TRBV15|15
CATSRDGRAPFGYTF
TGTGCCACCAGCAGAGACGGCAGGGCCCCCTTTGGCTACACCTTC
>.|TRBJ2-1|.|TRBV21-1|16
CASSKAEDRDNNEQFF
TGTGCCAGCAGCAAAGCTGAAGACAGGGACAACAATGAGCAGTTCTTC
>once|TRBJ2-1|.|TRBV5-6|16
CASSLGGLTARNEQFF
TGTGCCAGCAGCTTGGGGGGCCTAACGGCCCGGAATGAGCAGTTCTTC
>.|TRBJ1-2|.|TRBV28|12
CASSIREYGYTF
TGTGCCAGCAGTATCAGGGAATATGGCTACACCTTC
>.|TRBJ2-1|TRBD2|TRBV5-1|15
CASSLGSGEYNEQFF
TGCGCCAGCAGCTTGGGCAGCGGGGAGTACAATGAGCAGTTCTTC
>.|TRBJ1-2|.|TRBV2|13
CASSEGQEHGYTF
TGTGCCAGCAGTGAAGGACAGGAACATGGCTACACCTTC
>.|TRBJ1-6|.|TRBV29-1|14
CSVLEGSYNSPLHF
TGCAGCGTCCTAGAGGGCTCCTATAATTCACCCCTCCACTTT
>.|TRBJ2-7|.|TRBV18|12
CASSPPSGEQYF
TGTGCCAGCTCACCACCTTCCGGCGAGCAGTACTTC
>.|TRBJ2-4|.|TRBV4-2|17
CASSQDRGGPQRDIQYF
TGTGCCAGCAGCCAAGATAGGGGGGGGCCTCAGAGGGACATTCAGTACTTC
>.|TRBJ2-1|TRBD2|TRBV9|13
CASSVYSGDEQFF
TGTGCCAGCAGCGTTTACAGCGGGGATGAGCAGTTCTTC
>.|TRBJ2-7|TRBD2|TRBV7-2|14
CASAIAGPGYEQYF
TGTGCCAGCGCAATAGCGGGCCCCGGGTACGAGCAGTACTTC
>.|TRBJ2-1|TRBD2|TRBV7-9|19
CASSLASGGFQSSYNEQFF
TGTGCCAGCAGCTTAGCTAGCGGGGGGTTCCAGAGCTCCTACAATGAGCAGTTCTTC
>few|TRBJ2-5|TRBD2|TRBV5-1|13
CASSGAAQETQYF
TGCGCCTCCAGCGGGGCCGCCCAAGAGACCCAGTACTTC
>.|TRBJ2-2|TRBD1|TRBV13|18
CASSSRRTDREWTGELFF
TGTGCCAGCAGCTCCCGCCGCACTGACAGGGAGTGGACCGGGGAGCTGTTTTTT
>.|TRBJ1-2|TRBD1|TRBV19|14
CASSIASGDSGYTF
TGTGCCAGTAGTATAGCCTCAGGGGACAGTGGCTACACCTTC
>.|TRBJ1-1|.|TRBV2|13
CASSEASRSEAFF
TGTGCCAGCAGTGAAGCATCCAGGTCTGAAGCTTTCTTT
>.|TRBJ1-2|.|TRBV29-1|12
CSVEGGGYGYTF
TGCAGCGTTGAGGGGGGAGGCTATGGCTACACCTTC
>.|TRBJ1-1|TRBD1|TRBV2|12
CASSPRQGEAFF
TGTGCCAGCAGTCCTAGACAGGGCGAAGCTTTCTTT
>.|TRBJ1-1|.|TRBV10-2|13
CASRSREDTEAFF
TGCGCCAGCAGGTCCAGGGAGGACACTGAAGCTTTCTTT
>.|TRBJ2-1|.|TRBV2|13
CASSDERLNEQFF
TGTGCCAGCAGTGATGAGCGGTTAAATGAGCAGTTCTTC
>.|TRBJ1-1|TRBD1|TRBV28|11
CASSRGRGAFF
TGTGCCAGCAGCAGGGGGCGAGGAGCTTTCTTT
>.|TRBJ2-5|.|TRBV19|16
CASSSDGTILQETQYF
TGTGCCAGTAGTAGCGACGGCACTATCCTCCAAGAGACCCAGTACTTC
>.|TRBJ1-1|.|TRBV3-1/TRBV3-2|16
CASSPTSGQRFTEAFF
TGTGCCAGCAGCCCCACTTCGGGACAAAGATTCACTGAAGCTTTCTTT
>.|TRBJ1-4|.|TRBV5-1|17
CASSSPQGRITNEKLFF
TGCGCCAGCAGCTCCCCACAGGGCAGGATAACTAATGAAAAACTGTTTTTT
>.|TRBJ1-1|.|TRBV12-3/TRBV12-4|13
CASSLGRGSEAFF
TGTGCCAGCAGTTTAGGCAGGGGATCTGAAGCTTTCTTT
>.|TRBJ1-1|.|TRBV10-3|13
CAITPGGVTEAFF
TGTGCCATCACCCCAGGAGGGGTCACTGAAGCTTTCTTT
>.|TRBJ1-5|.|TRBV19|14
CATQGRGAEQPQHF
TGTGCCACCCAAGGACGGGGGGCAGAACAGCCCCAGCATTTT